This TCR beta chain was found in a study of T cell repertoires in cytomegalovirus infection. Overall study context: Indications came from public TCR beta signatures; they pointed to CMV infection and to a matching HLA type.

Germline V lookup: CDR1 SGHTA, CDR2 FQGNSA. This CDR3 region has 15 residues. V lost 6 bases and J lost 4; bases outside the gene matches: 9. This clonotype showed up many times. What it binds is unknown. One entry per CDR3 protein, called by TCRdb with MiXCR from the reads. The table lists 680,000 or so distinct CDR3 sequences, roughly 36% of them singletons, with roughly 2.8% in the top ten. The study, taken as a whole, reports: The ex vivo response showed dominance by HLA-C-restricted CMV-specific TCR beta clonotypes. Identification of carriers of CMV plus the relevant HLA was achieved through cumulative public TCR beta family frequency.

This sequence joins TRBV7-2 and TRBJ2-5, with TRBD2 identical over 9 bases. Sequences were obtained from PBMCs. The sequence derives from a human donor in good health (CMV status not recorded). Some clones in this sample may be carry-over from other donors' samples. CDR3 residues: CASSQNLAGLETQYF. The CDR3 nucleotides read TGTGCCAGCAGTCAAAACCTAGCGGGGCTAGAGACCCAGTACTTC.